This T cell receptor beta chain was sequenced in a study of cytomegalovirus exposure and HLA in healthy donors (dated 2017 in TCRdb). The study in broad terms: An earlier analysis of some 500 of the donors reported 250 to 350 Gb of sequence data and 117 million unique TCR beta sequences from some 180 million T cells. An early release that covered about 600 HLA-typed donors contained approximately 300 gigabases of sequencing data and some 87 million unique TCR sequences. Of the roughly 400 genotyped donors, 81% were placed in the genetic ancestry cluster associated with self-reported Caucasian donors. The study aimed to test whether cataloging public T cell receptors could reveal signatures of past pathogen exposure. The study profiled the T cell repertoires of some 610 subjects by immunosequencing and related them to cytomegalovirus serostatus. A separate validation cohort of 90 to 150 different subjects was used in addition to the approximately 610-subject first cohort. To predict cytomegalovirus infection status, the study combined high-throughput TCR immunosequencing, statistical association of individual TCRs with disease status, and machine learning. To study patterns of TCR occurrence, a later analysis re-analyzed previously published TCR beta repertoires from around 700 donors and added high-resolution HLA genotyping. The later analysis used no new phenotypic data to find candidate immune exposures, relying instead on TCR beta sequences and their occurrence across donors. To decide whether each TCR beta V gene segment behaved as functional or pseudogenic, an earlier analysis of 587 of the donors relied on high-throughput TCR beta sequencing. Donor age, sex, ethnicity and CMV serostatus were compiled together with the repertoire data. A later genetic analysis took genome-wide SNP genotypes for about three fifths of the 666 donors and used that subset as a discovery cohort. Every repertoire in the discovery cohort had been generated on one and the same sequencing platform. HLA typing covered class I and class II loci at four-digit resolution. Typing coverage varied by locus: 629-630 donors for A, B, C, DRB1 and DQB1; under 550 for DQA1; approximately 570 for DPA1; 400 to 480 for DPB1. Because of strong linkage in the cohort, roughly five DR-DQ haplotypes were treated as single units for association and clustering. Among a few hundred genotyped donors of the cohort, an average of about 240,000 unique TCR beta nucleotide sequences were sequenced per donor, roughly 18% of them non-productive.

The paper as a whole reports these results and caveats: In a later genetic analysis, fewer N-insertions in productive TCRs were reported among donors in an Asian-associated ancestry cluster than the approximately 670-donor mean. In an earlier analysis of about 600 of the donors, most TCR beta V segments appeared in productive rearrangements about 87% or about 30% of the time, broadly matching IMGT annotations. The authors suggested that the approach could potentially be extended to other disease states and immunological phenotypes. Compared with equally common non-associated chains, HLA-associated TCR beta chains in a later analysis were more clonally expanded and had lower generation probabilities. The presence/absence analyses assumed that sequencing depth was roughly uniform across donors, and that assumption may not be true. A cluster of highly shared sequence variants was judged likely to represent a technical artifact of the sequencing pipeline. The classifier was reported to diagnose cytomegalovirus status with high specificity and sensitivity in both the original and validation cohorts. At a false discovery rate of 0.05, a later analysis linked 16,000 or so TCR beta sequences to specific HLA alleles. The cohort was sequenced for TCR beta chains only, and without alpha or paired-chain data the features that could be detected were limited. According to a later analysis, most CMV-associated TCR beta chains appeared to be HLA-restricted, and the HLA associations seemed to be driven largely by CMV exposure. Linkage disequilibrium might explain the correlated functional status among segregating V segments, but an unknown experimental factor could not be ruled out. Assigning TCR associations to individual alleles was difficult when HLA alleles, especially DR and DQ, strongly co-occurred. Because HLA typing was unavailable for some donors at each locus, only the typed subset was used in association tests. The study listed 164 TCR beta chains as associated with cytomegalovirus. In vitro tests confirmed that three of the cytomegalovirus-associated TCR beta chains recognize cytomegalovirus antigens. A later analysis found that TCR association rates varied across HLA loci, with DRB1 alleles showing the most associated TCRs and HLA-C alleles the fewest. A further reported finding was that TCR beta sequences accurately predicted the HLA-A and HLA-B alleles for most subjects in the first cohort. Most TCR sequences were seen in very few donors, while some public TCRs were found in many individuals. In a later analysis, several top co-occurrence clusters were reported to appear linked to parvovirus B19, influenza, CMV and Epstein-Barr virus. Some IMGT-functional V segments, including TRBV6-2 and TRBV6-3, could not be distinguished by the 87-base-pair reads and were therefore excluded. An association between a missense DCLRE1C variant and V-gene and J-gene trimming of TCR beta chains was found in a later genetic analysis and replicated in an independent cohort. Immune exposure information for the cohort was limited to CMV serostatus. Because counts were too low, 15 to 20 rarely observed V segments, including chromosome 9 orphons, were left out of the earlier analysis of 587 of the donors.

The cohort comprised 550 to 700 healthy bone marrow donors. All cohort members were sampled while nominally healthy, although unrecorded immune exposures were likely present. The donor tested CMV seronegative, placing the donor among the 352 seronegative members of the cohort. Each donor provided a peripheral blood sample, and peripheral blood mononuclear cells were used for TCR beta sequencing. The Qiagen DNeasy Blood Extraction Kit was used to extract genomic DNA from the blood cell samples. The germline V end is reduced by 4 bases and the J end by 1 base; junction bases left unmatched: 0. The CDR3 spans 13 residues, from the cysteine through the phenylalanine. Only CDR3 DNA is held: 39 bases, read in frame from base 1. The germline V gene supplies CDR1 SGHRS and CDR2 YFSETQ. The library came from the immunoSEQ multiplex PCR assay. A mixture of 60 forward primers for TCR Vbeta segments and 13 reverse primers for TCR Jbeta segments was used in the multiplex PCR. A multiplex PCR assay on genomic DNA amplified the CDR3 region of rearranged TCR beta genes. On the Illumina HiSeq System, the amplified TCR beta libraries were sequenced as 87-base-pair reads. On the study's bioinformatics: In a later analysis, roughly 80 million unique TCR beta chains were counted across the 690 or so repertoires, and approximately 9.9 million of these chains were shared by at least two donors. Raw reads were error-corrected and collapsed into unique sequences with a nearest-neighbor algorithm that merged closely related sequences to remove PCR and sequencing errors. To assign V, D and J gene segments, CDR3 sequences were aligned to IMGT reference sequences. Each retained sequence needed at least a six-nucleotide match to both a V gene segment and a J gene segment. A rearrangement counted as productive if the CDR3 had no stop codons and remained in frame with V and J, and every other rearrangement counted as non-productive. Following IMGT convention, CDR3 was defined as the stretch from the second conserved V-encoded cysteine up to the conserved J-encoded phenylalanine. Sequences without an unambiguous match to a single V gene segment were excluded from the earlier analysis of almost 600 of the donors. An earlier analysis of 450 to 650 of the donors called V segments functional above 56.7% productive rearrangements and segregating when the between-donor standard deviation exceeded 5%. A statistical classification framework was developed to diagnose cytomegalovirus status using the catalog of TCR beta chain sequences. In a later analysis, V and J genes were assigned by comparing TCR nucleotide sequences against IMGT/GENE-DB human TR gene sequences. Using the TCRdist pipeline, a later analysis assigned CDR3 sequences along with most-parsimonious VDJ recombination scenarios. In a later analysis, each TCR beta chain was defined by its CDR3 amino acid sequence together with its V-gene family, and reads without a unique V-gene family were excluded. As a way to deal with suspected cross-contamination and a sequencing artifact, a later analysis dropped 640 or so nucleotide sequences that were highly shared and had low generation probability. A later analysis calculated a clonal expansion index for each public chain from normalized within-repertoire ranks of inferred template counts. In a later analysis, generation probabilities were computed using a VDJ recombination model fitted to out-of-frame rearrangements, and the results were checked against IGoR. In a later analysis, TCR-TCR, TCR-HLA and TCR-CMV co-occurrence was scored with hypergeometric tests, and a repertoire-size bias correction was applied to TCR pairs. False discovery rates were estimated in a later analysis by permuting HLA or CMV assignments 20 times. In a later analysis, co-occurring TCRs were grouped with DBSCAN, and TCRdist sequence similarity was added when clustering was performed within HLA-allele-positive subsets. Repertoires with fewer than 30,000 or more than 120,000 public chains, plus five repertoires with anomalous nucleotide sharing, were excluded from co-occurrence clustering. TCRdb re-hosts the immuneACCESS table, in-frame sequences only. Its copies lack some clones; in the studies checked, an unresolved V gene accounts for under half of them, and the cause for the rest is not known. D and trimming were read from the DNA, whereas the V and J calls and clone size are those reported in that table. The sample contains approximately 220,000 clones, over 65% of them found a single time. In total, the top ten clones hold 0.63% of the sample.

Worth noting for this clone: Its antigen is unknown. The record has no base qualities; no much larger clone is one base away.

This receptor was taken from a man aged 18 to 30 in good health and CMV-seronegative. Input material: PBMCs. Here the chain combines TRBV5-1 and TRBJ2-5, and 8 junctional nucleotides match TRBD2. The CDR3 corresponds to CASSGTSQETQYF. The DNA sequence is TGCGCCAGCAGCGGGACTAGCCAAGAGACCCAGTACTTC.